The T cell receptor beta chain under discussion was sequenced for a study of CD8 T cells in Susac syndrome. The CDR3 length is 13 residues. V was pared by 7 bases and J by 4 bases, with 4 bases of the junction left unmatched. Random hexamers primed reverse transcription of about 0.45 to 1 ug RNA. MiXCR was run by TCRdb on the immunoSEQ multiplex PCR reads, yielding one entry per CDR3 protein. Among 150,000 to 200,000 distinct CDR3 sequences listed, 85% to 95% were seen once. The chain joins TRBV12-3 or TRBV12-4 to TRBJ1-2, with 9 positions matching TRBD1. The receptor was derived from a human donor with Susac syndrome. Sequencing was done on a sample of CD8+ T cells from PBMCs. CDR3 nucleotide sequence: TGTGCCAGCAACGGACAGGGGCCCTATGGCTACACCTTC. As protein: CASNGQGPYGYTF.